The clone carrying this T cell receptor beta chain was seen only a few times. The antigen is unknown. This sample is drawn from a study of T cell repertoires in cytomegalovirus infection. The overall study: Well-studied HLA-B-restricted epitopes and recently identified HLA-C-restricted epitopes of CMV were both used in the study. General study points: Clonotype analysis showed dominance of the ex vivo response by HLA-C-restricted CMV-specific TCR beta clonotypes.

TCRdb used MiXCR to reprocess the reads, holding one entry per CDR3 protein. The sample lists 550,000 to 700,000 distinct CDR3 sequences; almost 40% were seen once. There are 14 residues in the CDR3. The V end was cut by 7 bases, the J end by 5 bases, with 17 bases between. Germline CDR1 is SGHTA and CDR2 is FQGNSA. The J gene is TRBJ2-5, the V gene TRBV7-2, with D unresolved. The sample consisted of cultured PBMCs, taken from culture after CMV antigen stimulation. The source is a human donor in good health (CMV status not recorded). Some clones in this sample may be carry-over from other donors' samples. Here the CDR3 DNA reads TGTGCCAGCAAGCTAAACCGGTTGGGGGAGACCCAGTACTTC. Residues: CASKLNRLGETQYF.